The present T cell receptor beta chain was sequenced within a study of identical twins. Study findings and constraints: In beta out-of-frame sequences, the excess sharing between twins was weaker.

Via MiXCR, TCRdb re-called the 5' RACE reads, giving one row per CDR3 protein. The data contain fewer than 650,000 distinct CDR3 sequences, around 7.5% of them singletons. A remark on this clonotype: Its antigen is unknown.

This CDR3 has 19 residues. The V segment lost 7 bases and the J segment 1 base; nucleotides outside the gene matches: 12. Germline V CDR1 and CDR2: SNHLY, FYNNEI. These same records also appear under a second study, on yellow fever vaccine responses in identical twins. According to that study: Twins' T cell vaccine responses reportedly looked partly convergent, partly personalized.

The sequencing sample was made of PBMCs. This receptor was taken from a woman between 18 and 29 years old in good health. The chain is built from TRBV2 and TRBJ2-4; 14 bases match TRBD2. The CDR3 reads CASTTSGTSGSFAKNIQYF. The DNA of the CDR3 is TGTGCCAGCACCACAAGCGGGACTAGCGGGAGTTTCGCCAAAAACATTCAGTACTTC.